The next 5 T cell receptor beta chains were all read from a single sample in a study of cytomegalovirus exposure and HLA in healthy donors. The PCR contained 60 Vbeta and 13 Jbeta primers. Generated by immunoSEQ multiplex PCR, the TCRdb table keeps only in-frame clones and is missing some. The sample contains about 120,000 clones, around three quarters of which appear only once. Source material: PBMCs. The receptor set was obtained from a male donor in good health and CMV-seropositive.

The chain's CDR3 is CATSEPGTSHSWGDTQYF. The CDR3 DNA reads TGTGCCACCAGCGAGCCCGGGACTAGCCATAGTTGGGGAGATACGCAGTATTTT. The V call is TRBV15, the J call TRBJ2-3; 9 positions agree with TRBD2. The trim removed 5 bases at V and 5 bases at J, leaving 17 bases unmatched. CDR1 LNHNV and CDR2 YYDKDF come from the germline V gene (reference sequence). The CDR3 spans 18 residues.

V gene TRBV5-4 combines with J gene TRBJ1-4; maybe TRBD1 (6 bases). The length of the CDR3 is 15 residues. Germline values: CDR1 SGHNT, CDR2 YYREEE (reference sequence). Trimming removed 0 bases at V and 4 bases at J, with 10 bases between. CDR3 sequence (DNA): TGTGCCAGCAGCTTGGCACCAGGGGATAATGAAAAACTGTTTTTT. Amino acids: CASSLAPGDNEKLFF.

This clone was seen a handful of times. CDR3 DNA: TGCGCCAGCAGCTTGGCCAAGGGGCACCCGAACACCGGGGAGCTGTTTTTT. As protein: CASSLAKGHPNTGELFF. The chain combines TRBV5-1 with TRBJ2-2; possibly TRBD1 for D (5 bases). Germline-derived CDR1 and CDR2 are SGHRS and YFSETQ. The length of the CDR3 is 17 residues. The germline V and J ends were trimmed by 0 bases and 0 bases, with 12 bases remaining between them.

The gene calls are TRBV7-9 and TRBJ2-7, with TRBD2 identical over 8 bases. V trimming: 2 bases; J trimming: 6 bases; junction bases outside the gene matches: 6. This CDR3 spans 14 amino acids. Germline-derived CDR1 and CDR2 are SEHNR and FQNEAQ (reference sequence). The CDR3: CASSLTGGMGEQYF. CDR3 nucleotides: TGTGCCAGCAGCTTAACGGGGGGGATGGGCGAGCAGTACTTC.

The chain is built from TRBV4-2 and TRBJ2-5; 16 nucleotides agree with TRBD2. CDR3 length: 17 amino acids. CDR1 is LGHNA, CDR2 YNFKEQ, per germline. V dropped 3 bases and J dropped 5; count of bases not matched to a gene: 6. The CDR3: CASSHGTSGGAGETQYF. The CDR3 DNA follows: TGTGCCAGCAGCCACGGGACTAGCGGGGGGGCAGGGGAGACCCAGTACTTC.